A single sample is the source of the 15 T cell receptor beta chains below, sequenced in a study of T-cell reconstitution after alpha-beta-depleted transplantation in children. Preparing the TCRbeta library involved the use of unique molecular identifiers. Each CDR3 protein gets one entry after TCRdb re-called the PCR reads with MiXCR. The sample consists of 250,000 or so distinct CDR3 sequences, about 24% of them appearing once. Material: PBMCs, mostly from graft donor cells, obtained 360 days after TCRalphabeta/CD19-depleted stem cell transplant. Receptors originate from a female patient under 10 years old who had a stem cell transplant for congenital amegakaryocytic thrombocytopenia, so the T cells may come from the graft donor.

A single count supports this clonotype. The chain carries TRBV27 and TRBJ2-3; 15 bases fit TRBD2. The CDR3 length is 16 residues. Germline V lookup: CDR1 MNHEY, CDR2 SMNVEV (reference sequence). V lost 5 bases and J lost 7; bases outside the gene matches: 7. DNA of the CDR3: TGTGCCAGCAGTCCCCGGACTAGCGGGAGGGGATATACGCAGTATTTT. This sequence encodes CASSPRTSGRGYTQYF.

This clonotype has only a few counts. The chain combines TRBV5-1 with TRBJ2-2; 7 bases agree with TRBD2. The CDR3 contains 17 residues. With 2 bases clipped from V and 0 bases from J, the junction kept 7 bases outside the gene matches. Germline V gene lookup returns CDR1 SGHRS and CDR2 YFSETQ. The CDR3 loop is CASSLNEAGTNTGELFF. The CDR3 DNA sequence: TGCGCCAGCAGCTTAAATGAAGCGGGAACGAACACCGGGGAGCTGTTTTTT.

The chain links TRBV25-1 to TRBJ2-1; TRBD1 matches at 9 bases. The CDR3 is 17 amino acids. In germline, CDR1 is MGHDK, CDR2 SYGVNS. Unmatched junction bases numbered 12, after V lost 5 bases and J lost 4 bases. As DNA, the CDR3 is TGTGCCAGCAGTCCGATCGGCCGGGACAGGGAGTACAATGAGCAGTTCTTC. Its translation is CASSPIGRDREYNEQFF. Combining the CDR3 with reference TRBV25-1 and TRBJ2-1 gives the whole variable domain EADIYQTPRYLVIGTGKKITLECSQTMGHDKMYWYQQDPGMELHLIHYSYGVNSTEKGDLSSESTVSRIRTEHFPLTLESARPSHTSQYLCASSPIGRDREYNEQFFGPGTRLTVL.

The gene calls are TRBV20-1 and TRBJ2-7, with TRBD1 as a possible D gene (6 bases). The CDR3 has 15 residues. The V gene's germline CDR1 is DFQATT and CDR2 SNEGSKA (reference sequence). V was cut by 5 bases and J by 4 bases, with 21 bases left in between. CDR3 DNA: TGCAGTGCTCTACCACCGACAGGTCCCGGGTACGAGCAGTACTTC. This sequence encodes CSALPPTGPGYEQYF.

The chain carries TRBV28 and TRBJ1-1, with 9 bases that match TRBD1. The CDR3 totals 15 residues. Germline V CDR1 and CDR2: MDHEN, SYDVKM. Germline trimming cut 7 bases from V and 7 bases from J; bases unmatched to any gene: 13. CDR3 protein: CASIPWGQGDFEAFF. The CDR3 DNA reads as TGTGCCAGCATCCCCTGGGGACAGGGAGACTTTGAAGCTTTCTTT. Drawing the rest from reference TRBV28 and TRBJ1-1, the complete variable domain is DVKVTQSSRYLVKRTGEKVFLECVQDMDHENMFWYRQDPGLGLRLIYFSYDVKMKEKGDIPEGYSVSREKKERFSLILESASTNQTSMYLCASIPWGQGDFEAFFGQGTRLTVV.

The sample holds a few counts of this clonotype. The chain couples TRBV28 to TRBJ2-5; D could derive from TRBD1 or TRBD2 (6 bases each). The CDR3 sequence is 16 residues long. Trimming stripped 4 bases from V and 7 bases from J, with 22 bases between. The germline V gene encodes CDR1 MDHEN and CDR2 SYDVKM. CDR3 nucleotide sequence: TGTGCCAGCAGTTCCCATAGCGGTGGCAGGGGTGGGACCCAGTACTTC. This gives the protein CASSSHSGGRGGTQYF.

This sequence joins TRBV3-1 and TRBJ1-1; TRBD1 matches 9 bases. The CDR3 is made up of 17 amino acids. CDR1 and CDR2 from the germline V gene are LGHDT and YNNKEL (reference sequence). Unmatched junction bases numbered 11, after V lost 3 bases and J lost 3 bases. CDR3 residues: CASSHRDRAFFDTEAFF. The CDR3 DNA sequence: TGTGCCAGCAGCCACCGGGACAGGGCTTTTTTTGACACTGAAGCTTTCTTT.

This clonotype appeared a few times. J is TRBJ1-3 and V is TRBV12-3 or TRBV12-4; 8 bases align to TRBD1. This CDR3 spans 15 amino acids. V shed 5 bases and J 8 bases; nucleotides not matched to a gene: 11. The chain's CDR3 is CASSARRTGPYTIYF. CDR3 DNA: TGTGCCAGCAGTGCCCGCCGGACAGGGCCATACACCATATATTTT.

This clonotype was found a few times. This chain links TRBV7-3 with TRBJ2-2; D remains ambiguous. The germline gives CDR1 SGHTA, CDR2 FQGTGA. This CDR3 is built from 14 residues. Trimming stripped 1 base from V and 1 base from J, with 4 bases between. The CDR3 here is CASSLRRNTGELFF. CDR3 DNA: TGTGCCAGCAGCTTAAGGCGGAACACCGGGGAGCTGTTTTTT.

This clonotype was counted once. A much larger clonotype is one base distant, so this may be a read error. V gene TRBV20-1 combines with J gene TRBJ2-2; D gene ambiguous. V was clipped by 7 bases and J by 4 bases, with 19 bases between them. Germline assignment: CDR1 DFQATT and CDR2 SNEGSKA (reference sequence). This CDR3 is 15 amino acids long. The CDR3, as DNA: TGCAGTGTTAGTCATGGGAACTACCGCACCGGGGAGCTGTTTTTT. It codes for CSVSHGNYRTGELFF.

The V gene is TRBV27, the J gene TRBJ2-7; the D gene is possibly TRBD1 (6 bases). Germline lookup yields CDR1 MNHEY and CDR2 SMNVEV (reference sequence). The V end was cut by 3 bases, the J end by 0 bases, with 12 bases between. CDR3 length: 15 residues. The CDR3 nucleotides are TGTGCCAGCAGTTTGCAGGGGCGATACTCCTACGAGCAGTACTTC. It specifies CASSLQGRYSYEQYF.

V usage is TRBV5-6 and J usage is TRBJ2-3; 7 nucleotides align to TRBD2. CDR1 is SGHDT, CDR2 YYEEEE, per germline. J was trimmed by 0 bases and V by 4 bases; bases with no gene match: 5. The CDR3 has 15 residues. The CDR3 protein is CASSPLATSTDTQYF. Here the CDR3 DNA reads TGTGCCAGCAGCCCACTAGCGACTAGCACAGATACGCAGTATTTT.

The chain recombines TRBV20-1 with TRBJ2-7, with D hard to call. This CDR3 contains 14 residues. The V and J ends lost 3 bases and 0 bases respectively, with 12 bases between them. CDR1 and CDR2 from the germline V gene are DFQATT and SNEGSKA (reference sequence). The CDR3 sequence: CSASIRVPSYEQYF. For the CDR3, the DNA is TGCAGTGCTAGTATACGGGTCCCCTCCTACGAGCAGTACTTC.

The chain couples TRBV28 to TRBJ2-1; 9 nucleotides align to TRBD2. The CDR3 covers 16 residues. From germline, CDR1 is MDHEN and CDR2 SYDVKM. The V gene end was trimmed by 4 bases and the J gene end by 3 bases; junction bases not matched to a gene: 7. The CDR3, as DNA: TGTGCCAGCAGTTCACCCCTAGCGGGATTCTACAATGAGCAGTTCTTC. This gives the protein CASSSPLAGFYNEQFF.

The chain links TRBV11-1 to TRBJ2-1, with 9 bases aligning to TRBD2. V lost 0 bases to trimming and J lost 8 bases; unmatched junction nucleotides: 11. CDR3 length: 17 amino acids. Germline CDR1 and CDR2: SGHAT and FQDESV (reference sequence). The CDR3 DNA is TGTGCCAGCAGCTTAGCGTTCCGGCGGGAGGGCCTCGATGAGCAGTTCTTC. It is translated as CASSLAFRREGLDEQFF.